Presented here are 20 T cell receptor beta chains from one specimen sequenced in a study of human T cells and chemical hapten exposure. As to time point: patch test 1, 2 weeks after DPC sensitization. Treatment here: therapeutic diphenylcyclopropenone sensitization with weekly scalp DPC. MiXCR, applied by TCRdb to the RACE reads, yields one record per CDR3 protein. The sample holds about 340,000 distinct CDR3 sequences, 5.5% to 8% seen once. The input for sequencing was whole blood, taken in connection with sensitization to the hapten diphenylcyclopropenone (DPC). The receptors here all came from a woman under 30 with alopecia areata. Some clones in this sample may be carry-over from other donors' samples.

This clonotype has just a few counts. This chain's CDR3 is CASSLVRELFF. DNA for the CDR3: TGTGCCAGCAGCTTAGTTAGGGAGCTGTTTTTT. J is TRBJ2-2 and V is TRBV7-2, with unresolved D. This CDR3 comprises 11 residues. Trimming removed 1 base at V and 9 bases at J, with 3 bases between. The V gene's germline CDR1 is SGHTA and CDR2 FQGNSA.

This clonotype appeared once. The chain has TRBV6-5 and TRBJ1-1, with no clear D. Trimming removed 6 bases from V and 7 bases from J, with 12 bases in between. Per germline, CDR1 MNHEY and CDR2 SVGAGI. The CDR3 is made up of 12 amino acids. The CDR3 sequence is CASSYPNHEAFF. CDR3 sequence (DNA): TGTGCCAGCAGCTACCCTAACCATGAAGCTTTCTTT.

This clonotype has more than one count but fewer than ten. The chain carries TRBV7-2 and TRBJ1-6; the D is unclear. This CDR3 is built from 12 residues. The V gene lost 5 bases and the J gene lost 8 bases, with 7 bases spanning the gap. CDR1 is SGHTA and CDR2 is FQGNSA in the germline V gene. CDR3 nucleotide sequence: TGTGCCAGCAGCCCTCTATATTCACCCCTCCACTTT. This encodes CASSPLYSPLHF.

This clonotype was counted ten times or more. The chain links TRBV5-1 to TRBJ2-3; D unclear. Germline values: CDR1 SGHRS, CDR2 YFSETQ. V lost 5 bases to trimming and J lost 1 base, with 17 bases between them. This CDR3 region has 16 residues. CDR3 sequence: CASRHTVASGTDTQYF. DNA for the CDR3: TGCGCCAGCAGACATACCGTTGCTTCGGGCACAGATACGCAGTATTTT.

There are a few counts of this clonotype. The CDR3 DNA is TGCGCCAGCAGCTTCGGGACTCCGTACACAGATACGCAGTATTTT. It yields the protein CASSFGTPYTDTQYF. This sequence joins TRBV5-1 and TRBJ2-3, with D possibly TRBD2 on 6 matching bases. V was trimmed by 2 bases and J by 2 bases, leaving 12 bases between them. The CDR3 extends over 15 amino acids. Per germline, CDR1 SGHRS and CDR2 YFSETQ.

Many counts were recorded for this clonotype. The chain links TRBV5-1 to TRBJ2-3, with D maybe TRBD1 (6 bases). CDR3 length: 14 amino acids. The ends were cut back, 3 bases at V and 1 base at J, with 9 bases in the middle. The germline V gene encodes CDR1 SGHRS and CDR2 YFSETQ. As DNA, the CDR3 is TGCGCCAGCAGCTCGAGACAGGGCACAGATACGCAGTATTTT. This translates into CASSSRQGTDTQYF.

This clonotype was seen a few times. V usage is TRBV5-1 and J usage is TRBJ2-5; D remains ambiguous. The V end lost 3 bases, the J end lost 0 bases, and 6 bases lay between the germline ends. The CDR3 runs 13 residues. CDR1 and CDR2 (germline): SGHRS, YFSETQ. The CDR3 DNA sequence: TGCGCCAGCAGCTCGCCACACCAAGAGACCCAGTACTTC. Its protein product is CASSSPHQETQYF.

This clonotype was recorded many times. The chain is built from TRBV7-9 and TRBJ2-7; 8 nucleotides align to TRBD2. The CDR3 is made up of 14 amino acids. Germline CDR1 is SEHNR and CDR2 is FQNEAQ (reference sequence). V was pared by 8 bases and J by 0 bases, with 6 bases of the junction left unmatched. In DNA form, the CDR3 reads TGTGCCAGCGGAATAGCGGGGAGCTCCTACGAGCAGTACTTC. Translation: CASGIAGSSYEQYF.

The gene calls are TRBV9 and TRBJ2-1; 13 nucleotides match TRBD2. Germline CDR1 and CDR2: SGDLS and YYNGEE. V lost 4 bases and J lost 10; bases outside the gene matches: 8. This CDR3 has 15 residues. The CDR3 loop is CASSKRTSGGQEQFF. The CDR3, as DNA: TGTGCCAGCAGCAAAAGGACTAGCGGGGGACAGGAGCAGTTCTTC.

This clonotype was observed at least ten times. The CDR3 reads CASSLFGTSGGASYEQYF. In DNA form, the CDR3 reads TGTGCCAGCAGTTTATTCGGGACTAGCGGGGGGGCCTCCTACGAGCAGTACTTC. The V and J genes are TRBV27 and TRBJ2-7; 16 nucleotides align to TRBD2. The CDR3 consists of 18 residues. Germline V CDR1 and CDR2: MNHEY, SMNVEV (reference sequence). V gave up 1 base and J gave up 0 bases; unmatched junction bases: 3.

The table lists this clonotype with a few counts. This chain links TRBV12-3 or TRBV12-4 with TRBJ1-1; D might be TRBD1 (6 bases). The CDR3 is made up of 11 amino acids. The V end was cut by 7 bases, the J end by 14 bases, with 17 bases between. In DNA form, the CDR3 reads TGTGCCAGCACCGTTCGGGGGGGCATCTTCTTT. The encoded protein is CASTVRGGIFF.

This clonotype was counted at least ten times. V gene TRBV5-6 combines with J gene TRBJ1-1; D call uncertain. CDR1 and CDR2 (germline): SGHDT, YYEEEE. This CDR3 is 15 amino acids long. The V end lost 4 bases, the J end lost 5 bases, and 18 bases lay between the germline ends. The DNA of the CDR3 is TGTGCCAGCAGCACCGGGGTCCTGAGAAGAACTGAAGCTTTCTTT. Encoded protein: CASSTGVLRRTEAFF.

This CDR3 is CASSSWTGLNEKLFF. CDR3 in DNA: TGCGCCAGCAGCTCTTGGACAGGGCTCAATGAAAAACTGTTTTTT. The V call is TRBV5-1, the J call TRBJ1-4; 8 bases are shared with TRBD1. The CDR3 is 15 residues long. The V and J ends lost 3 bases and 5 bases, in that order; junction bases with no gene match: 6. Germline CDR1 reads SGHRS; CDR2 reads YFSETQ.

The chain carries TRBV4-3 and TRBJ1-2; D perhaps matches TRBD1 (5 bases). Germline CDR1 is LGHNA and CDR2 is YSLEER. Between the trimmed V and J ends, which lost 5 bases and 9 bases, there was a span of 10 bases. CDR3 length equals 11 residues. CDR3 bases: TGCGCCAGCAGCGACGGACATCGCTACACCTTC. This gives the protein CASSDGHRYTF.

This clonotype appeared a few times. This sequence joins TRBV7-8 and TRBJ2-2; D remains ambiguous. V shed 0 bases and J shed 1 base, with 9 bases lying between them. Per the germline V gene, CDR1 is SGHVS and CDR2 is FQNEAQ. The CDR3 covers 16 residues. This CDR3 is CASSLARVENTGELFF. CDR3 coding DNA: TGTGCCAGCAGCTTAGCTCGGGTAGAGAACACCGGGGAGCTGTTTTTT.

The chain joins TRBV19 to TRBJ2-1; TRBD1 agrees at 10 bases. Trimming cost V 5 bases and J 1 base; bases outside gene matches: 8. This CDR3 contains 17 residues. Germline loops: CDR1 LNHDA, CDR2 SQIVND (reference sequence). For the CDR3, the DNA is TGTGCCAGTAGTGTCGCCGGGACAGGGGTTTCCTACAATGAGCAGTTCTTC. The encoded protein is CASSVAGTGVSYNEQFF.

This clonotype turned up a few times. The chain employs TRBV4-3 and TRBJ1-1; TRBD1 is a possible D gene (5 bases). The CDR3 contains 16 residues. V was cut by 7 bases and J by 2 bases, with 20 bases left in between. CDR1 and CDR2 (germline): LGHNA, YSLEER. The chain's CDR3 is CASTLVPGTSNTEAFF. CDR3 nucleotide sequence: TGCGCCAGCACACTTGTCCCAGGGACGTCAAACACTGAAGCTTTCTTT.

This clonotype was observed at least ten times. The V gene is TRBV6-2 or TRBV6-3, the J gene TRBJ2-7; 10 bases agree with TRBD1. The CDR3 has 14 amino acids. Germline assignment: CDR1 MNHEY and CDR2 SVGEGT. V shed 5 bases and J 5 bases; nucleotides not matched to a gene: 6. This CDR3 is CASSAGQGQNEQYF. In DNA, the CDR3 is TGTGCCAGCAGTGCGGGACAGGGGCAGAACGAGCAGTACTTC.

The chain employs TRBV12-3 or TRBV12-4 and TRBJ2-7; D not certain. V lost 3 bases, J lost 3 bases, and 12 bases lay in between. The CDR3 is made up of 14 amino acids. CDR3 sequence (DNA): TGTGCCAGCAGTTTGGACGGACCGATCTACGAGCAGTACTTC. Translation gives CASSLDGPIYEQYF.

The chain uses TRBV28 and TRBJ2-7, with 9 bases that match TRBD1. Germline CDR1 and CDR2: MDHEN and SYDVKM. The CDR3 is made up of 15 amino acids. Trimming at V came to 4 bases and at J to 2 bases, leaving 6 bases not matched to a gene. CDR3 sequence reads: CASSSGQGRAYEQYF. Here the CDR3 DNA reads TGTGCCAGCAGTTCCGGACAGGGGCGAGCCTACGAGCAGTACTTC.